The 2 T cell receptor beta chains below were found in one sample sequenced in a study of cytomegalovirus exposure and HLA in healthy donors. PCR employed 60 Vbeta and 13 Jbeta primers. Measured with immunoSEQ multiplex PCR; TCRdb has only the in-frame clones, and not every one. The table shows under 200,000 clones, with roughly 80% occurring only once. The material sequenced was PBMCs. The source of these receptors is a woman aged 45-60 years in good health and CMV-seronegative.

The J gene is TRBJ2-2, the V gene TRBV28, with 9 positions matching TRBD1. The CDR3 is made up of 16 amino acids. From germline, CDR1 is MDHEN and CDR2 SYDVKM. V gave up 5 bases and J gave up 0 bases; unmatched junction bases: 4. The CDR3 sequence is CASSPRQGANTGELFF. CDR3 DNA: TGTGCCAGCAGTCCTAGACAGGGGGCGAACACCGGGGAGCTGTTTTTT.

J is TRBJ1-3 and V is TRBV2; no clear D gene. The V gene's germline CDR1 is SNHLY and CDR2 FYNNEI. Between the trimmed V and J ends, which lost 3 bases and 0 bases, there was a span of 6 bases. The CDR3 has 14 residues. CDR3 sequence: CASSESSSGNTIYF. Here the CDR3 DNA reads TGTGCCAGCAGTGAGTCCAGCTCTGGAAACACCATATATTTT.